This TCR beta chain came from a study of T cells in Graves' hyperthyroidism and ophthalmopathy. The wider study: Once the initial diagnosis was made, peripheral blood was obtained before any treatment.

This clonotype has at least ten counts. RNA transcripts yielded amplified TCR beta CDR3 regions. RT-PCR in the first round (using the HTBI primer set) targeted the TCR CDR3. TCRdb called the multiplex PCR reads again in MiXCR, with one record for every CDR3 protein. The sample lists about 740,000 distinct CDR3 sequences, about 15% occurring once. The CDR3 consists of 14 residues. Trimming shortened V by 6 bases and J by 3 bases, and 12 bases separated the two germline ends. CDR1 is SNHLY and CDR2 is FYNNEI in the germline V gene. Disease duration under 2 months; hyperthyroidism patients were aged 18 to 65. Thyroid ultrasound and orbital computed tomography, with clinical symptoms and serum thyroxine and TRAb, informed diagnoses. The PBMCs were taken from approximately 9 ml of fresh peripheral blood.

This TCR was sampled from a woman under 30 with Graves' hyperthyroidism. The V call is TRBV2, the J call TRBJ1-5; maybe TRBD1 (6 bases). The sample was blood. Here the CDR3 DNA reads TGTGCCAGCAGATACAGGGTGAACAATCAGCCCCAGCATTTT. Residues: CASRYRVNNQPQHF.